The 15 T cell receptor beta chains below were found in one sample sequenced in a study of human T cells and chemical hapten exposure. The time point was: pre-sensitization, week 0. This sample's treatment: therapeutic diphenylcyclopropenone sensitization with weekly scalp DPC. One entry per CDR3 protein, called by TCRdb with MiXCR from the RACE reads. The table includes about 62,000 distinct CDR3 sequences, about 7% detected once. Here the sequenced sample was whole blood, taken in connection with sensitization to the hapten diphenylcyclopropenone (DPC). These receptors all come from a woman under 40 with alopecia areata. Some clones in this sample may be carry-over from other donors' samples.

In its sample, this clonotype was seen many times. The chain carries TRBV12-3 or TRBV12-4 and TRBJ2-6; D gene unclear. This CDR3 region has 15 residues. With 3 bases removed from V and 4 bases from J, the gap between germline ends came to 10 bases. CDR3 protein: CASSFLGSGANVLTF. The CDR3 nucleotides are TGTGCCAGCAGTTTTCTCGGAAGCGGGGCCAACGTCCTGACTTTC.

This clonotype has at least ten counts. CDR3 loop: CASSQRVRQETQYF. Written as DNA, the CDR3 is TGTGCCAGCAGCCAACGGGTACGCCAAGAGACCCAGTACTTC. The V call is TRBV14, the J call TRBJ2-5, with D hard to call. Germline CDR1 SGHDN, CDR2 FVKESK. The CDR3 loop spans 14 amino acids. Between the trimmed V and J ends, which lost 2 bases and 1 base, there was a span of 8 bases. The full variable domain, in which reference TRBV14 and TRBJ2-5 provide the parts outside the CDR3, is EAGVTQFPSHSVIEKGQTVTLRCDPISGHDNLYWYRRVMGKEIKFLLHFVKESKQDESGMPNNRFLAERTGGTYSTLKVQPAELEDSGVYFCASSQRVRQETQYFGPGTRLLVL.

This clonotype was seen ten or more times. V usage is TRBV3-1 and J usage is TRBJ1-1, with D possibly TRBD1 on 5 matching bases. The CDR3 is made up of 14 amino acids. Trimming left V 6 bases short and J 3 bases short, with 14 bases between. Germline values: CDR1 LGHDT, CDR2 YNNKEL (reference sequence). In nucleotides, the CDR3 is TGTGCCAGCAGAGAAACAGGAGGTGACACTGAAGCTTTCTTT. It is translated as CASRETGGDTEAFF.

This clonotype came up a few times. The chain has TRBV18 and TRBJ2-3; D not certain. The germline CDR1 and CDR2 sequences are KGHSH and LQKENI. The V and J ends lost 2 bases and 4 bases respectively, with 10 bases between them. The CDR3 contains 14 residues. In DNA form, the CDR3 reads TGTGCCAGCTCACCATCAGCATCTCCAGATACGCAGTATTTT. As protein: CASSPSASPDTQYF.

In this sample, this clonotype turned up many times. The chain recombines TRBV2 with TRBJ1-4; D gene unclear. The germline CDR1 and CDR2 sequences are SNHLY and FYNNEI. V lost 6 bases and J 8 bases, leaving 13 bases between the germline ends. This CDR3 contains 13 residues. CDR3 residues: CASSGGAPEKLFF. CDR3 nucleotide sequence: TGTGCCAGCAGCGGTGGCGCCCCGGAAAAACTGTTTTTT.

This clonotype was found many times. The chain joins TRBV12-3 or TRBV12-4 to TRBJ2-1; 11 bases fit TRBD2. J lost 2 bases, V lost 8 bases, and 14 bases had no gene match. The CDR3 is made up of 18 amino acids. The CDR3 reads CASVLEEGTSGTYNEQFF. The CDR3 region has the DNA TGTGCCAGCGTCTTAGAGGAGGGGACTAGCGGTACCTACAATGAGCAGTTCTTC.

This clonotype came up many times. The V and J genes are TRBV18 and TRBJ1-5; 7 bases are a match to TRBD1. The length of the CDR3 is 15 residues. Trimming cost V 3 bases and J 3 bases; bases outside gene matches: 5. Germline CDR1 is KGHSH and CDR2 is LQKENI. CDR3 DNA sequence: TGTGCCAGCTCACCCGCGACAGGGTACAATCAGCCCCAGCATTTT. Amino acids: CASSPATGYNQPQHF.

There are many counts of this clonotype. The gene calls are TRBV29-1 and TRBJ1-1, with a possible D match to TRBD1 (6 bases). V shed 8 bases and J shed 6 bases, with 19 bases lying between them. CDR1 and CDR2 (germline): SQVTM, ANQGSEA. CDR3 size: 13 residues. CDR3 loop: CSSRGGPAAEAFF. In DNA, the CDR3 is TGCAGCTCCCGCGGGGGGCCGGCAGCTGAAGCTTTCTTT.

There are many counts of this clonotype. V is TRBV4-2 and J is TRBJ2-7; 13 bases agree with TRBD2. In germline, CDR1 is LGHNA, CDR2 YNFKEQ. V lost 1 base and J lost 0; bases outside the gene matches: 6. The CDR3 totals 18 residues. The DNA of the CDR3 is TGTGCCAGCAGCCAAGGGACTAGCGGGGGCGCGAGCTCCTACGAGCAGTACTTC. This codes for CASSQGTSGGASSYEQYF.

The sample holds many counts of this clonotype. The J gene is TRBJ1-6, the V gene TRBV6-1, with D maybe TRBD1 (6 bases). The ends were cut back, 0 bases at V and 7 bases at J, with 16 bases in the middle. Germline V lookup: CDR1 MNHNS, CDR2 SASEGT. The CDR3 sequence is 17 residues long. For the CDR3, the DNA is TGTGCCAGCAGTGAAGCCCCTGGGGGGGCCGGGAATTCACCCCTCCACTTT. Its translation is CASSEAPGGAGNSPLHF.

Many counts were recorded for this clonotype. The chain couples TRBV12-3 or TRBV12-4 to TRBJ2-1, with D unclear. The CDR3 is 11 residues long. V gave up 4 bases and J gave up 4 bases, with 2 bases separating them. The DNA of the CDR3 is TGTGCCAGCAGTTCTTACAATGAGCAGTTCTTC. It encodes CASSSYNEQFF.

This clonotype was observed at least ten times. The chain links TRBV11-3 to TRBJ2-1; 8 bases agree with TRBD2. The V segment lost 1 base and the J segment 2 bases; nucleotides outside the gene matches: 10. Germline V gene lookup returns CDR1 SGHNT and CDR2 YENEEA. This CDR3 is 18 amino acids long. CDR3 DNA: TGTGCCAGCAGCTTAGGGATGGACGTGCGGGGGGCCTACAATGAGCAGTTCTTC. It codes for CASSLGMDVRGAYNEQFF.

The sample holds many counts of this clonotype. V and J are TRBV12-3 or TRBV12-4 and TRBJ1-1, with D unresolved. V gave up 5 bases and J gave up 7 bases, with 11 bases separating them. CDR3 length equals 12 residues. In DNA form, the CDR3 reads TGTGCCAGCAGTCCTAGTTATAATGAAGCTTTCTTT. Amino acid sequence: CASSPSYNEAFF.

This clonotype showed up just a few times. The chain employs TRBV19 and TRBJ1-5; D gene unclear. CDR3 size: 15 residues. Germline V lookup: CDR1 LNHDA, CDR2 SQIVND (reference sequence). The V gene lost 7 bases and the J gene lost 5 bases, with 18 bases spanning the gap. The CDR3 sequence: CASKAGAVRDQPQHF. As DNA, the CDR3 is TGTGCCAGTAAAGCGGGAGCGGTCAGAGATCAGCCCCAGCATTTT.

A word on this clonotype: This may be a read error: a much more frequent sequence differs by one nucleotide. The CDR3 DNA reads as TGTGCCAGCAGCTCGGAAACCTACTATCAGCCCCAGCATTTT. As protein: CASSSETYYQPQHF. The rearrangement links TRBV7-2 to TRBJ1-5; D uncertain. Trimming shortened V by 4 bases and J by 5 bases, and 12 bases separated the two germline ends. Germline CDR1 reads SGHTA; CDR2 reads FQGNSA. There are 14 residues in the CDR3.